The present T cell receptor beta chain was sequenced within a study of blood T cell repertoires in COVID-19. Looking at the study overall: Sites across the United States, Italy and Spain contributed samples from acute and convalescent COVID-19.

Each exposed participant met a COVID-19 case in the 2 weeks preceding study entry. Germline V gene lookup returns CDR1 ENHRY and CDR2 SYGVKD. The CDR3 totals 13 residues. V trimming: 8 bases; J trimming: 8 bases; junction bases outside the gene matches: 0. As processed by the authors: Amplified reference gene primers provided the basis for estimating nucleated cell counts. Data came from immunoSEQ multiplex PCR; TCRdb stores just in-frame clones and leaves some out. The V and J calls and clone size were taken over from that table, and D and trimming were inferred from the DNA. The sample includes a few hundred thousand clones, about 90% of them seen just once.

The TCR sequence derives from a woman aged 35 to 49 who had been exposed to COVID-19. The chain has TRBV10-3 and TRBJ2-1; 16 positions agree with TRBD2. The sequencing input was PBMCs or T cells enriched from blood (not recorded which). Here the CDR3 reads CAIGTSGRDEQFF. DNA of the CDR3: TGTGCCATCGGGACTAGCGGGAGGGATGAGCAGTTCTTC.